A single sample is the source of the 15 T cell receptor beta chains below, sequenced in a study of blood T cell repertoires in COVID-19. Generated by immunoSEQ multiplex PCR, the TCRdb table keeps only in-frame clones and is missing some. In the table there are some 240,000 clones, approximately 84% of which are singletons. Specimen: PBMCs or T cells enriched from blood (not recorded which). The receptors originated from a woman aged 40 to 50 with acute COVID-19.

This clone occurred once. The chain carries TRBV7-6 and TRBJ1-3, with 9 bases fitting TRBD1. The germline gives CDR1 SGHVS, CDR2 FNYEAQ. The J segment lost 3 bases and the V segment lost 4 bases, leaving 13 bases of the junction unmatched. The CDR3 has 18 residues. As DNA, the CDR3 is TGTGCCAGCAGCTCCCGAAGATCTCTGGACAGGGGTGGAAACACCATATATTTT. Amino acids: CASSSRRSLDRGGNTIYF. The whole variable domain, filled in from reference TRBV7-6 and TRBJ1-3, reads GAGVSQSPRYKVTKRGQDVALRCDPISGHVSLYWYRQALGQGPEFLTYFNYEAQQDKSGLPNDRFSAERPEGSISTLTIQRTEQRDSAMYRCASSSRRSLDRGGNTIYFGEGSWLTVV.

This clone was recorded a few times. CDR3: CASSLFLQGEEDTQYF. The CDR3 region has the DNA TGTGCCAGCAGTTTATTTTTACAGGGGGAGGAAGATACGCAGTATTTT. The chain uses TRBV27 and TRBJ2-3; 8 nucleotides match TRBD1. In germline, CDR1 is MNHEY, CDR2 SMNVEV (reference sequence). The V and J ends lost 1 base and 5 bases, in that order; junction bases with no gene match: 8. This CDR3 spans 16 amino acids.

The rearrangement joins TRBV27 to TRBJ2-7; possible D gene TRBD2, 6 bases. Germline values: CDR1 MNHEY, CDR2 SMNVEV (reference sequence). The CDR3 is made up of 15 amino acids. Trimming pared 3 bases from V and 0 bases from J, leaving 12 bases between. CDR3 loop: CASSFGGGLSYEQYF. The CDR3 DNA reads TGTGCCAGCAGTTTCGGGGGAGGCCTCTCCTACGAGCAGTACTTC.

The DNA of the CDR3 is TGTGCCAGCAGCTTGAGCTCTAGCGGGATATATCCCTACGAGCAGTACTTC. Its protein product is CASSLSSSGIYPYEQYF. The chain combines TRBV5-6 with TRBJ2-7, with 9 bases matching TRBD2. The CDR3 has 17 residues. The J segment lost 2 bases and the V segment lost 1 base, leaving 10 bases of the junction unmatched. The germline gives CDR1 SGHDT, CDR2 YYEEEE. The whole variable domain, remainder taken from reference TRBV5-6 and TRBJ2-7, is DAGVTQSPTHLIKTRGQQVTLRCSPKSGHDTVSWYQQALGQGPQFIFQYYEEEERQRGNFPDRFSGHQFPNYSSELNVNALLLGDSALYLCASSLSSSGIYPYEQYFGPGTRLTVT.

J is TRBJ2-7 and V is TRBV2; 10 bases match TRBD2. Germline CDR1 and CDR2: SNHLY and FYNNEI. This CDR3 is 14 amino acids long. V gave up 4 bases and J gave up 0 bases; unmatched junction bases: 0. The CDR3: CASSGTSGSYEQYF. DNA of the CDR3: TGTGCCAGCAGTGGGACTAGCGGCTCCTACGAGCAGTACTTC.

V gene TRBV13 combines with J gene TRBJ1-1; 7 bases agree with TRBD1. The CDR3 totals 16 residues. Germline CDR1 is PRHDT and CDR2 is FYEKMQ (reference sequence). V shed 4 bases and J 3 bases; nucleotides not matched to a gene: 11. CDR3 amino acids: CASSSSRQGVHTEAFF. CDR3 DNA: TGTGCCAGCAGCTCATCCCGACAGGGCGTCCACACTGAAGCTTTCTTT.

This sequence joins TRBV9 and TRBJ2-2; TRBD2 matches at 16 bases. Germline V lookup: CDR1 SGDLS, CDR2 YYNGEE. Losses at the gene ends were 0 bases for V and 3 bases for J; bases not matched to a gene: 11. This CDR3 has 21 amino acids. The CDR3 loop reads CASSVADASGLAGGDTGELFF. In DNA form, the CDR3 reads TGTGCCAGCAGCGTAGCTGACGCCTCGGGACTAGCGGGAGGGGACACCGGGGAGCTGTTTTTT.

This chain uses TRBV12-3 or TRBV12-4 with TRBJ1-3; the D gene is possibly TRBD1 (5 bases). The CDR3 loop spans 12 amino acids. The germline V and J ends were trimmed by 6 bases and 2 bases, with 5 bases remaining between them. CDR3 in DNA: TGTGCCAGCAGCAGGGCTGGAAACACCATATATTTT. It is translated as CASSRAGNTIYF.

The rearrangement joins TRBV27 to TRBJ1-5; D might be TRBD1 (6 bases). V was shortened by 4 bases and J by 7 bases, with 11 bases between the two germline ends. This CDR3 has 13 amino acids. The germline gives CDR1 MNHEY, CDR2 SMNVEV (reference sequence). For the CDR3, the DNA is TGTGCCAGCAGTTACAGGGCCCGGCAGCCCCAGCATTTT. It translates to CASSYRARQPQHF.

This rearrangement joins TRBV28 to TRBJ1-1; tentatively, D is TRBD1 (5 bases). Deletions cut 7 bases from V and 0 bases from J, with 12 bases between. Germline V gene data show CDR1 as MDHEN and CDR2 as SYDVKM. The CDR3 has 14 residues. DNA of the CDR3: TGTGCCAGCACGTTCGGGGGACTGAACACTGAAGCTTTCTTT. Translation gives CASTFGGLNTEAFF.

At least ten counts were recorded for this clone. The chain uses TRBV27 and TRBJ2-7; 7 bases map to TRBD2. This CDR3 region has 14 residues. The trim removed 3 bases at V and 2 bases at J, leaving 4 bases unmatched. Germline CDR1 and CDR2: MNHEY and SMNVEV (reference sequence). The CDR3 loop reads CASSFVGTTYEQYF. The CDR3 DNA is TGTGCCAGCAGTTTTGTGGGGACTACCTACGAGCAGTACTTC.

The CDR3: CSASSRRGVSYNEQFF. CDR3 coding DNA: TGCAGTGCTAGTAGCCGGCGCGGAGTTTCTTACAATGAGCAGTTCTTC. The chain links TRBV20-1 to TRBJ2-1; D uncertain. This CDR3 spans 16 amino acids. CDR1 is DFQATT and CDR2 is SNEGSKA in the germline V gene (reference sequence). V lost 3 bases and J lost 4, with 19 bases in between.

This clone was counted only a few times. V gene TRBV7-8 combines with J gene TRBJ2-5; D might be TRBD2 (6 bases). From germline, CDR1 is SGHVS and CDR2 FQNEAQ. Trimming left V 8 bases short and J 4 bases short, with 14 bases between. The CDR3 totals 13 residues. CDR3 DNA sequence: TGTGCCAGCGGACCGACTAGAGGAGAGACCCAGTACTTC. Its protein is CASGPTRGETQYF.

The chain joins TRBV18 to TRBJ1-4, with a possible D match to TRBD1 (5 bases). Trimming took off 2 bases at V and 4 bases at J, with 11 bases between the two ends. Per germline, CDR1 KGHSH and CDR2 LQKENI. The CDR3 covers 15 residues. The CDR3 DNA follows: TGTGCCAGCTCACCAGGCCAGGGAGGTAATGAAAAACTGTTTTTT. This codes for CASSPGQGGNEKLFF.

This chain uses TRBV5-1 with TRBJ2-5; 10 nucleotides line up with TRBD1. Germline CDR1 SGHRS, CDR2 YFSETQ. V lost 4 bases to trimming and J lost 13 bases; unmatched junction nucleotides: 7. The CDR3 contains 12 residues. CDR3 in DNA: TGCGCCAGCAGCGGCCTCCGGGACAGGGGGTACTTC. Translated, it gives CASSGLRDRGYF.